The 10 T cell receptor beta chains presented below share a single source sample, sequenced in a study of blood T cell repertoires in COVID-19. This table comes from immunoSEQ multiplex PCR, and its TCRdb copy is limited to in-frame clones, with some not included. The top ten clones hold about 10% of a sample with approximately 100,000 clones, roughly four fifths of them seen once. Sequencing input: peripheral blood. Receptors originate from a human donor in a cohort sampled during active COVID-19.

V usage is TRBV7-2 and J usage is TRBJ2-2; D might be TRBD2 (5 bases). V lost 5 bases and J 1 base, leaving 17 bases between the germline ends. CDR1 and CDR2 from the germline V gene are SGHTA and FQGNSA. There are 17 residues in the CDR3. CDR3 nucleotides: TGTGCCAGCAGCCCGGTTGGAGGCAGCGGGAACACCGGGGAGCTGTTTTTT. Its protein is CASSPVGGSGNTGELFF.

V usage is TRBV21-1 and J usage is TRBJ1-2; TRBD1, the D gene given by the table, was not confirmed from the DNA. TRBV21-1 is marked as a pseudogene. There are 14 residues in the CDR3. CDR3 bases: TGTGCCAGCAGCAGATCGGGACAGGAGTATGGCTACACCTTC. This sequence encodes CASSRSGQEYGYTF.

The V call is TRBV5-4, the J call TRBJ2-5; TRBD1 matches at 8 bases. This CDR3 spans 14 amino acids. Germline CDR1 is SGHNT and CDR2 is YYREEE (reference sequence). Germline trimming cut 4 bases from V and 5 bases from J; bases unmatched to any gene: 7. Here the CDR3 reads CASSTTGVRETQYF. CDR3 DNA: TGTGCCAGCAGCACGACAGGGGTCCGGGAGACCCAGTACTTC.

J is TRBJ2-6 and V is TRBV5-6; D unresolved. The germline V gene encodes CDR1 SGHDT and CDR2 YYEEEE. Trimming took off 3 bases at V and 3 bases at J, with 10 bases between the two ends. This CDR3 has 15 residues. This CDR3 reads CASSSSPGGANVLTF. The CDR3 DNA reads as TGTGCCAGCAGCTCCTCCCCGGGTGGGGCCAACGTCCTGACTTTC.

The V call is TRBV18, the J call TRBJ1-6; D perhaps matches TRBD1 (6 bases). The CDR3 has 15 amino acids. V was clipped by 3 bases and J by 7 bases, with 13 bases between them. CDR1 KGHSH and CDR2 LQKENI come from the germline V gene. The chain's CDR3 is CASSPDSAKNSPLHF. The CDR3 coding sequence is TGTGCCAGCTCACCGGACAGTGCGAAGAATTCACCCCTCCACTTT.

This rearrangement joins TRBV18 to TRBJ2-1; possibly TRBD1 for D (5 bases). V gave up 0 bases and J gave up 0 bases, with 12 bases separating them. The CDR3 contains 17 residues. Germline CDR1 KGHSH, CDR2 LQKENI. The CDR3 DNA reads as TGTGCCAGCTCACCACCTGGGGCCTTAAGCTCCTACAATGAGCAGTTCTTC. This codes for CASSPPGALSSYNEQFF.

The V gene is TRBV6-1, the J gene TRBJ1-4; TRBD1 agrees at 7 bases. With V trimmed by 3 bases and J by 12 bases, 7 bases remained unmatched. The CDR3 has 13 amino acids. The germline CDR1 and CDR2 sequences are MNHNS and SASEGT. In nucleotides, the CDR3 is TGTGCCAGCAGTGAGGAACAGGGGTCGGAACTGTTTTTT. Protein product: CASSEEQGSELFF.

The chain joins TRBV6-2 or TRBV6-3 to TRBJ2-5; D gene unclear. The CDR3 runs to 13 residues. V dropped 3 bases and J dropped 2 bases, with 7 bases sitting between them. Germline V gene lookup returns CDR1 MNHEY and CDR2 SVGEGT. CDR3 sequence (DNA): TGTGCCAGCAGTTATGAGCCACAAGAGACCCAGTACTTC. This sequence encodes CASSYEPQETQYF.

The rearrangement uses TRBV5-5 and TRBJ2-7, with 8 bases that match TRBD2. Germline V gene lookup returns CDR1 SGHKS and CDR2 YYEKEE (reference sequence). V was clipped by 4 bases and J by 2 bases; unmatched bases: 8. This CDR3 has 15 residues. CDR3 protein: CASSAAERGTYEQYF. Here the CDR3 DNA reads TGTGCCAGCAGCGCCGCGGAGCGGGGGACCTACGAGCAGTACTTC.

The CDR3 reads CASSPQGGNTEAFF. CDR3 in DNA: TGTGCCAGCAGCCCACAGGGGGGGAACACTGAAGCTTTCTTT. The rearrangement links TRBV7-9 to TRBJ1-1, with TRBD1 identical over 8 bases. Looked up from germline, CDR1 is SEHNR and CDR2 is FQNEAQ (reference sequence). After removal of 5 bases from V and 1 base from J, the junction contained 3 bases not matched to a gene. The CDR3 length is 14 residues.